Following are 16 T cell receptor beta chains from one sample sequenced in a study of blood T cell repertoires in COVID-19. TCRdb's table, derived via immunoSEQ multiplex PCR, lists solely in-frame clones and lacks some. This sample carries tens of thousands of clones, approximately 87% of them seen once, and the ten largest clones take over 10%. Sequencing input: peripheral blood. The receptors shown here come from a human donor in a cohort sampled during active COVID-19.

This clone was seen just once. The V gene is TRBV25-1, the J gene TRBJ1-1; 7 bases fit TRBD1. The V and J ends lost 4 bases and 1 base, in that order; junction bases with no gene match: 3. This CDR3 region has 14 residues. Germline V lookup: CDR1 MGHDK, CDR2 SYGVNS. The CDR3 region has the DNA TGTGCCAGCAGTGCCTACAGGGGGAACACTGAAGCTTTCTTT. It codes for CASSAYRGNTEAFF.

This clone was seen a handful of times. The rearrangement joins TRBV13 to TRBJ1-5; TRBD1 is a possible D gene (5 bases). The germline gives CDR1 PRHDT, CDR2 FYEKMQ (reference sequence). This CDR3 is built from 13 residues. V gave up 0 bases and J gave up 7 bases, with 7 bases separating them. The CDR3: CASSLGTGQPQHF. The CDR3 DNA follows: TGTGCCAGCAGCTTAGGCACAGGCCAGCCCCAGCATTTT.

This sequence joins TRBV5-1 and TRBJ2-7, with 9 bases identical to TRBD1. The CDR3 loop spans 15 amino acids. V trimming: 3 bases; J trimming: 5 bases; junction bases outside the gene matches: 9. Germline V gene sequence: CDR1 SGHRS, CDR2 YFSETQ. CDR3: CASSWGQGLSDEQYF. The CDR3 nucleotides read TGCGCCAGCAGCTGGGGACAGGGCCTGTCTGACGAGCAGTACTTC.

In nucleotides, the CDR3 is TGTGCCAGCAGCGTTGACAGGGCCAACTACAATGAGCAGTTCTTC. Protein sequence: CASSVDRANYNEQFF. The V call is TRBV9, the J call TRBJ2-1; 7 nucleotides align to TRBD1. Germline CDR1 reads SGDLS; CDR2 reads YYNGEE. Trimming at V came to 2 bases and at J to 3 bases, leaving 5 bases not matched to a gene. CDR3 size: 15 residues.

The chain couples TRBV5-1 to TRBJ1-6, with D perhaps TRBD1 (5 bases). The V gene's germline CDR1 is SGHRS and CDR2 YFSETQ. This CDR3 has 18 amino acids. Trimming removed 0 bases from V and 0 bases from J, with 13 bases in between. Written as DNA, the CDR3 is TGCGCCAGCAGCTTGGATTCGGGGGGTAGCTCCTATAATTCACCCCTCCACTTT. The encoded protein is CASSLDSGGSSYNSPLHF.

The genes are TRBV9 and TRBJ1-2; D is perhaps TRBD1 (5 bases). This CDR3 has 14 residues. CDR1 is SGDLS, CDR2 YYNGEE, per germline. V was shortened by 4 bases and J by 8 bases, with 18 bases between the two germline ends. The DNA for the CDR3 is TGTGCCAGCAGCCCCCCTACCCCCGGGGGAGGCTACACCTTC. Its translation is CASSPPTPGGGYTF.

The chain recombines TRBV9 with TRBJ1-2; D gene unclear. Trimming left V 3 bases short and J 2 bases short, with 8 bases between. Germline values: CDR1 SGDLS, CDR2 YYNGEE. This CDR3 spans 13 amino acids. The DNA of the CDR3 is TGTGCCAGCAGCGGACTAAACAACTATGGCTACACCTTC. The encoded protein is CASSGLNNYGYTF.

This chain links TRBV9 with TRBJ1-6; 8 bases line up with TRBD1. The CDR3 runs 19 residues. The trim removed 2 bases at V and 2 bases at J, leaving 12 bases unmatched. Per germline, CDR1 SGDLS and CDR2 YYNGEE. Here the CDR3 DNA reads TGTGCCAGCAGCGTCCGTGACAGGGGCTCCGCTGCCTATAATTCACCCCTCCACTTT. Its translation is CASSVRDRGSAAYNSPLHF.

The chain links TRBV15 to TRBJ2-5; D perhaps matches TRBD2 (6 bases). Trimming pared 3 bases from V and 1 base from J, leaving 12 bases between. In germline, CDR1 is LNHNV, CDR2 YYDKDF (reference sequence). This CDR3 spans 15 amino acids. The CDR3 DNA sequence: TGTGCCACCAGCAGCCCTTTGGGGGGCCAAGAGACCCAGTACTTC. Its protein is CATSSPLGGQETQYF.

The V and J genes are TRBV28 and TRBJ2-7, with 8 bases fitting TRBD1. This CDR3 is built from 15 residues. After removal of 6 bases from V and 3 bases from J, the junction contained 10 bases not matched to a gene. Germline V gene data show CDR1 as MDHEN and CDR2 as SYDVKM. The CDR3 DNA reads TGTGCCAGCAGCTCCTGGACAGGGTTGAGCTACGAGCAGTACTTC. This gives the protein CASSSWTGLSYEQYF.

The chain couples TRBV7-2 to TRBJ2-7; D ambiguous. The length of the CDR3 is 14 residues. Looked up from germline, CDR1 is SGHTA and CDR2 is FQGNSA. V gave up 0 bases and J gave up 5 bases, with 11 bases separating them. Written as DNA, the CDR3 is TGTGCCAGCAGCTTAGCAGACATTATTCACGAGCAGTACTTC. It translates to CASSLADIIHEQYF.

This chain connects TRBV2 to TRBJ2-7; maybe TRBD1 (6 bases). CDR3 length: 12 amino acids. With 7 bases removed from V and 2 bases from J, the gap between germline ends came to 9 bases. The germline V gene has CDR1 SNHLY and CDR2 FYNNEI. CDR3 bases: TGTGCCAGCAAAGAGGGGGCCTACGAGCAGTACTTC. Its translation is CASKEGAYEQYF.

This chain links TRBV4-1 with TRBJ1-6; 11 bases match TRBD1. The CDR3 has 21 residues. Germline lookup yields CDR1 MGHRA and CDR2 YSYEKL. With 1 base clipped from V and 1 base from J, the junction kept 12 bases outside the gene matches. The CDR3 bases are TGCGCCAGCAGCCAAGGCATGGACAGGGGGCGCGTAAGTTCCTATAATTCACCCCTCCACTTT. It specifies CASSQGMDRGRVSSYNSPLHF.

Here the CDR3 reads CASSLGQSSGNTIYF. In DNA form, the CDR3 reads TGCGCCAGCAGCTTGGGACAGTCCTCTGGAAACACCATATATTTT. This sequence joins TRBV5-1 and TRBJ1-3, with a tentative D call TRBD1 (5 bases). CDR1 SGHRS and CDR2 YFSETQ come from the germline V gene. V lost 0 bases and J 0 bases, leaving 7 bases between the germline ends. This CDR3 spans 15 amino acids. The variable domain in full, with the rest retrieved from reference TRBV5-1 and TRBJ1-3, is KAGVTQTPRYLIKTRGQQVTLSCSPISGHRSVSWYQQTPGQGLQFLFEYFSETQRNKGNFPGRFSGRQFSNSRSEMNVSTLELGDSALYLCASSLGQSSGNTIYFGEGSWLTVV.

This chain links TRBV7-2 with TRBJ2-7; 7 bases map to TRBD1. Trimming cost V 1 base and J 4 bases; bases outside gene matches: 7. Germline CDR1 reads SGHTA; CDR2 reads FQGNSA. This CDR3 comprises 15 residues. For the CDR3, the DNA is TGTGCCAGCAGCTTAGTTTCAGGGGGTCAGTACGAGCAGTACTTC. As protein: CASSLVSGGQYEQYF. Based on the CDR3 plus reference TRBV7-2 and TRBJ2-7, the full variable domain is GAGVSQSPSNKVTEKGKDVELRCDPISGHTALYWYRQSLGQGLEFLIYFQGNSAPDKSGLPSDRFSAERTGGSVSTLTIQRTQQEDSAVYLCASSLVSGGQYEQYFGPGTRLTVT.

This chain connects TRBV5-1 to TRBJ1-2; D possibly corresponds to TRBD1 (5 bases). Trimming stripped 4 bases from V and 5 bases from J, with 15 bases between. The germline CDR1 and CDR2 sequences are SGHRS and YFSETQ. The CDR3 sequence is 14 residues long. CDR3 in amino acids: CASSDPIQAYGYTF. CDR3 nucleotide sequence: TGCGCCAGCAGCGACCCGATACAGGCATATGGCTACACCTTC.